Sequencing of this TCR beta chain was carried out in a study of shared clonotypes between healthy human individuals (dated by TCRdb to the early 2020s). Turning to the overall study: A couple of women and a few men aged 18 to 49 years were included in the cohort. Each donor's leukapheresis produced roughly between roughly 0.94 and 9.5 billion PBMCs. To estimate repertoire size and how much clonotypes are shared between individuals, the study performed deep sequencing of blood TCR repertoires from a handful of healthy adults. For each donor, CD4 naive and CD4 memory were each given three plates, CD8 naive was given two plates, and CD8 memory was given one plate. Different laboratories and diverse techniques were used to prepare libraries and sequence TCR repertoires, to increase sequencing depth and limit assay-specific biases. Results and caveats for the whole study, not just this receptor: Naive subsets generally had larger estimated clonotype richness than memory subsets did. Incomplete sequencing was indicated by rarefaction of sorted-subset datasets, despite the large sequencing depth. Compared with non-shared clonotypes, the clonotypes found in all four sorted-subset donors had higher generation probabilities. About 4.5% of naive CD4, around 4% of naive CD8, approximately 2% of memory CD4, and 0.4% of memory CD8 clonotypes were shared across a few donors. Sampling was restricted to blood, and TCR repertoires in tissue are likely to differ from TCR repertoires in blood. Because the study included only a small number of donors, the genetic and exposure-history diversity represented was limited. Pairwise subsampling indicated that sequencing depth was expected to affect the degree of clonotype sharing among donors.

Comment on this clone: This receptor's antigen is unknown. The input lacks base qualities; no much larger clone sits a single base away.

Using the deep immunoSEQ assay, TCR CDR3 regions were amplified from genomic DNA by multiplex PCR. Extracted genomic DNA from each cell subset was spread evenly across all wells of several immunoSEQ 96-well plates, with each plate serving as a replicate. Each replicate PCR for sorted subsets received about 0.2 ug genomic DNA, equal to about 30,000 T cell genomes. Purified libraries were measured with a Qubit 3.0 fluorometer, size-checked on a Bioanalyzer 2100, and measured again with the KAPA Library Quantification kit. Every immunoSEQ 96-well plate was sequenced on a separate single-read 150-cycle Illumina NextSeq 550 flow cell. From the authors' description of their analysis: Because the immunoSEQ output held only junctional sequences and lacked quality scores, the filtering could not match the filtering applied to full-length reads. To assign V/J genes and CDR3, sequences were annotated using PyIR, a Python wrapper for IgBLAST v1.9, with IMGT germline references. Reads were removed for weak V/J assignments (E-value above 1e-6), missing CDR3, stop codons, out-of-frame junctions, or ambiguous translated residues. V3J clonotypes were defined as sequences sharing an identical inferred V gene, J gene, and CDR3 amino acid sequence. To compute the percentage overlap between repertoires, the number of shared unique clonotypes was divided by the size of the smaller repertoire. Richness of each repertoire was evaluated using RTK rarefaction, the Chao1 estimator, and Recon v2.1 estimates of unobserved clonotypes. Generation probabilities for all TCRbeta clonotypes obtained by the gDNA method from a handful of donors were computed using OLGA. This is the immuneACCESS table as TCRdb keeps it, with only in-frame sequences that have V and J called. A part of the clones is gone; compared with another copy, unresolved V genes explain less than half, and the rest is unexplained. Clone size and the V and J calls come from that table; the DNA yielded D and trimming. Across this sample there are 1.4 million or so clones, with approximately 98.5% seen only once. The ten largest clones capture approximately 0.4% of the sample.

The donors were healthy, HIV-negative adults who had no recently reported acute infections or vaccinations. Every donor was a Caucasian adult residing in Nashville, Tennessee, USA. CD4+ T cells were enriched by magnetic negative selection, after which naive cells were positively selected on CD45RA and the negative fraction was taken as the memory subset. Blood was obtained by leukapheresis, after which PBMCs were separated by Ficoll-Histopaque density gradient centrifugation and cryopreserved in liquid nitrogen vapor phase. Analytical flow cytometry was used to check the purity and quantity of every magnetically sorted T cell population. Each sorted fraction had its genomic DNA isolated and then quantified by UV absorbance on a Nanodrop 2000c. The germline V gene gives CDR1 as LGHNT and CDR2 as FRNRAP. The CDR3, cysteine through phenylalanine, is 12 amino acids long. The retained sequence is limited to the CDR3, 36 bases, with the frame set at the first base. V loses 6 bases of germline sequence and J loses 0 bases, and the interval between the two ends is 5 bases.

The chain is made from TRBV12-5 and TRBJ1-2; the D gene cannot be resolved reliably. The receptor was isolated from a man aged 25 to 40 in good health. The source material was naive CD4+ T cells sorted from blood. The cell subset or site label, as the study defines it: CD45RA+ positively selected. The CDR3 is CASGGANYGYTF. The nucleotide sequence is TGTGCTAGTGGGGGAGCTAACTATGGCTACACCTTC.